These T cell receptor beta chains were read from a single sample in a study of blood T cell repertoires in COVID-19. Only in-frame clones appear in the TCRdb table, and some are missing; sequencing was by immunoSEQ multiplex PCR. The sample lists roughly 13,000 clones, around 78% occurring once. The sample consisted of peripheral blood. These receptor sequences come from a human donor in a cohort sampled during active COVID-19. Both conserved end residues are trimmed from each CDR3. The order of the fields is V gene, J gene, CDR3 protein.

V gene: TRBV7-8; J gene: TRBJ1-4; CDR3 protein: ASSRTPGEKLF
V gene: TRBV6-5; J gene: TRBJ2-2; CDR3 protein: ASTMTPSGELF
V gene: TRBV18; J gene: TRBJ1-1; CDR3 protein: ASSPNRANTEAF
V gene: TRBV7-9; J gene: TRBJ2-1; CDR3 protein: ASSSELQGNNEQF
V gene: TRBV7-6; J gene: TRBJ2-4; CDR3 protein: ASSPGTGGNIQY
V gene: TRBV19; J gene: TRBJ1-4; CDR3 protein: ASSTEDRTNEKLF
V gene: TRBV28; J gene: TRBJ2-2; CDR3 protein: ASRPEPSGELF
V gene: TRBV28; J gene: TRBJ1-5; CDR3 protein: ASSFVQGSQPQH
V gene: TRBV10-1; J gene: TRBJ2-7; CDR3 protein: ASRDDRDDYGQY
V gene: TRBV4-2; J gene: TRBJ1-5; CDR3 protein: ASSQDEGESQPQH
V gene: TRBV5-5; J gene: TRBJ1-2; CDR3 protein: ASSLFQRDYGYT
V gene: TRBV5-6; J gene: TRBJ2-1; CDR3 protein: ASSLRSTGNEQF
V gene: TRBV28; J gene: TRBJ2-3; CDR3 protein: ASSFLAGTDTQY
V gene: TRBV7-2; J gene: TRBJ2-3; CDR3 protein: ASTFSGAGTDTQY
V gene: TRBV12-3/TRBV12-4; J gene: TRBJ2-3; CDR3 protein: ASSLSSDTQY
V gene: TRBV30; J gene: TRBJ2-1; CDR3 protein: AWSMADNVEQF
V gene: TRBV9; J gene: TRBJ2-1; CDR3 protein: ASSPRTGGWYNEQF
V gene: TRBV7-2; J gene: TRBJ2-7; CDR3 protein: ASSLVGTGGDEQY